A selection of T cell receptor beta chains follows, all from one sample in a study of shared clonotypes between healthy human individuals. The table came from immunoSEQ multiplex PCR; TCRdb's copy has only in-frame clones and leaves some out. The data contain a few hundred thousand clones, around 80% of them singletons. The sequenced material came from PBMCs. Every receptor here comes from a woman between 40 and 50 years old in good health. Some clones in this sample may be carry-over from other donors' samples. The CDR3 runs from the conserved cysteine through the conserved F or W. D genes are given only for firm matches. Size values are once, few and many counts, or a class for expanded clones, and some rows have none.

V	J	D	size	CDR3	DNA
TRBV5-1	TRBJ1-1	NA	NA	CASSPGGVRNTEAFF	TGCGCCAGCAGCCCCGGGGGGGTTAGGAACACTGAAGCTTTCTTT
TRBV7-9	TRBJ2-7	NA	NA	CASSPNQAGFEQYF	TGTGCCAGCAGCCCCAACCAAGCGGGTTTCGAGCAGTACTTC
TRBV27	TRBJ2-2	NA	NA	CASSFSGSLITGELFF	TGTGCCAGCAGTTTCTCCGGGAGCTTGATCACCGGGGAGCTGTTTTTT
TRBV2	TRBJ2-1	NA	NA	CASSEVRDFLYNEQFF	TGTGCCAGCAGTGAAGTACGGGACTTCCTTTACAATGAGCAGTTCTTC
TRBV7-9	TRBJ2-7	NA	NA	CASSEPRDSGSYEQYF	TGTGCCAGCAGCGAACCCCGGGATAGCGGCTCCTACGAGCAGTACTTC
TRBV7-9	TRBJ2-3	TRBD2	few	CASSQDQRGTDTQYF	TGTGCCAGCAGTCAAGACCAGCGGGGTACAGATACGCAGTATTTT
TRBV18	TRBJ1-5	TRBD1	NA	CASSPGDSHSNQPQHF	TGTGCCAGCTCACCAGGGGACAGCCATAGCAATCAGCCCCAGCATTTT
TRBV5-6	TRBJ2-5	TRBD1	NA	CASSADTGTGAETQYF	TGTGCCAGCAGCGCAGACACCGGGACAGGTGCAGAGACCCAGTACTTC
TRBV7-6	TRBJ2-1	TRBD2	NA	CASSPIGTSGYNEQFF	TGTGCCAGCAGCCCCATTGGGACTAGCGGCTACAATGAGCAGTTCTTC
TRBV9	TRBJ2-4	TRBD2	NA	CASSPGLAGVSKNIQYF	TGTGCCAGCAGCCCAGGACTAGCGGGAGTAAGCAAAAACATTCAGTACTTC
TRBV5-1	TRBJ2-5	NA	NA	CASSDKETQYF	TGCGCCAGCAGCGACAAGGAGACCCAGTACTTC
TRBV6-5	TRBJ2-1	TRBD1	NA	CASSSPGQRYYNEQFF	TGTGCCAGCAGTTCCCCGGGACAGAGGTACTACAATGAGCAGTTCTTC
TRBV25-1	TRBJ1-6	NA	NA	CASSDQGSISPLHF	TGTGCCAGCAGTGACCAGGGGAGCATATCACCCCTCCACTTT
TRBV7-2	TRBJ2-1	NA	few	CASSLGSHNEQFF	TGTGCCAGCAGCCTCGGGAGTCACAATGAGCAGTTCTTC